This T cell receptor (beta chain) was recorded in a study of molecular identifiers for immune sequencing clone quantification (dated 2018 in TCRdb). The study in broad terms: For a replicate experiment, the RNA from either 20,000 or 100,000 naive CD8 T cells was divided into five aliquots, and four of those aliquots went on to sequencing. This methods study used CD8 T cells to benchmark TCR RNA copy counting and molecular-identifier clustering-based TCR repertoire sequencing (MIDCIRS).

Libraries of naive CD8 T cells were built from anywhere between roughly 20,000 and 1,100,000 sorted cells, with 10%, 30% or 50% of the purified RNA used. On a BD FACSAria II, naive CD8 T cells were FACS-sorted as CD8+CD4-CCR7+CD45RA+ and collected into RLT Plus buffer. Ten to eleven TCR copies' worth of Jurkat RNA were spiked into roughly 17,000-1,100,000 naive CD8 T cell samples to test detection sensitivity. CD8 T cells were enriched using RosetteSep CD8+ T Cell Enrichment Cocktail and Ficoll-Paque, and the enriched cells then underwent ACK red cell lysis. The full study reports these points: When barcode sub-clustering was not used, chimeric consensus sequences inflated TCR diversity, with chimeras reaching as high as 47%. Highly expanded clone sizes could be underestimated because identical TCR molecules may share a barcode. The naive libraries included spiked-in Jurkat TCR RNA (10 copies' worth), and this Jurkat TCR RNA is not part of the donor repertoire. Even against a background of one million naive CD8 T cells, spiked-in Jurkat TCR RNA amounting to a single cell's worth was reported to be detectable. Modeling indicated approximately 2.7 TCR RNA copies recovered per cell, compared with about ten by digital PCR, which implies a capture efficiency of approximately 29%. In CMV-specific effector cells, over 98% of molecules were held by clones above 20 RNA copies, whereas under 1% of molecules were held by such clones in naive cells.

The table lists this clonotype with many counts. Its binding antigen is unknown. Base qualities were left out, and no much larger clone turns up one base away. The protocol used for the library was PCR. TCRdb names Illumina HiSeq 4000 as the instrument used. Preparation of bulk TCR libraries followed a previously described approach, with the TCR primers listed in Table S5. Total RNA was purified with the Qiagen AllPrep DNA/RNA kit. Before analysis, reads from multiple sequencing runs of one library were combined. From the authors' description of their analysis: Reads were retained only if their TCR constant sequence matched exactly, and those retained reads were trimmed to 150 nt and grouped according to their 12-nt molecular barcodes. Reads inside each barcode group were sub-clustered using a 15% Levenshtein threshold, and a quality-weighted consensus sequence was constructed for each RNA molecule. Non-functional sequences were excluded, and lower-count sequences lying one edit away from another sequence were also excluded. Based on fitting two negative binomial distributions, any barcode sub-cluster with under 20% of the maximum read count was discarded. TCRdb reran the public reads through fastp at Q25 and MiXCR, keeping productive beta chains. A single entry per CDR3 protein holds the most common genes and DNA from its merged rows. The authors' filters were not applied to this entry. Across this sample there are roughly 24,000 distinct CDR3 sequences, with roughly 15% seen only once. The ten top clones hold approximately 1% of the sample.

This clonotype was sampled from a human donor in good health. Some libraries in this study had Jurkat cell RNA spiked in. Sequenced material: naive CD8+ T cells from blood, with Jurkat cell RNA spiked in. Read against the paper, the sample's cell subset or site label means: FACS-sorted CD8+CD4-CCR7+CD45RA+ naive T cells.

The sequenced DNA is TGCAGTGCTAGAGAGGCGGTAACCCCCTATAATTCACCCCTCCACTTT. It codes for CSAREAVTPYNSPLHF. Recombination joined TRBV20-1 with TRBJ1-6; a confident D gene designation cannot be given. V is pared back by 0 bases and J by 2 bases, with 11 bases lying between the germline termini. Reading from cysteine to phenylalanine, the CDR3 counts 16 amino acids. The entry retains the CDR3 DNA only, 48 bases that are in frame from base 1. CDR1 and CDR2 are drawn from the germline V gene (reference sequence): DFQATT, SNEGSKA.